This TCR beta chain was profiled in a study of monozygotic twins with inflammatory bowel disease. Of note for this clonotype: What it recognizes is unknown.

The study, taken as a whole, reports: Sharing of clonotypes with others was lower in IBD patients than in healthy twins, and this was especially so with disease activity. Evidence failed to back one strong IBD-linked signal or clonotype. Immunosuppressive treatments differing between patients may have added repertoire variability.

Reprocessing the 5' RACE reads, TCRdb reports a single entry for every CDR3 protein and omits DNA. This repertoire comprises some 150,000 distinct CDR3 sequences; its ten largest clones make up around 7.2%. This CDR3 spans 15 amino acids. Germline V gene lookup returns CDR1 SGHNT and CDR2 YYREEE (reference sequence). The chain carries TRBV5-4 and TRBJ1-2; TCRdb names TRBD1, which stays unverified in the absence of DNA. The sample was blood. The sequence came from a human donor with ulcerative colitis or Crohn's disease, or a healthy co-twin of an affected twin (not recorded which). The CDR3 protein is CASSPGAETNYGYTF.